Each of the 5 T cell receptor beta chains below was sequenced from the same sample in a study of CD8 T cells in ankylosing spondylitis. From the 5' RACE reads, TCRdb called clonotypes with MiXCR, one entry per CDR3 protein. The table includes about 140,000 distinct CDR3 sequences, about 8% detected once. The specimen was synovial fluid, either unsorted or a sorted T cell fraction (not recorded which). The source of these receptors is a male donor with ankylosing spondylitis.

This clonotype was counted only a few times. The rearrangement links TRBV7-6 to TRBJ2-3; the D is unclear. V lost 7 bases and J lost 4, with 12 bases in between. Per the germline V gene, CDR1 is SGHVS and CDR2 is FNYEAQ. This CDR3 is built from 13 residues. CDR3 DNA sequence: TGTGCCAGCACCAGACTGCGCGCAGATACGCAGTATTTT. Its protein is CASTRLRADTQYF.

CDR3 residues: CSASRTGVGEAFF. For the CDR3, the DNA is TGCAGTGCTAGCCGGACAGGGGTAGGGGAAGCTTTCTTT. This rearrangement joins TRBV20-1 to TRBJ1-1, with 9 bases aligning to TRBD1. CDR1 is DFQATT, CDR2 SNEGSKA, per germline (reference sequence). V gave up 3 bases and J gave up 8 bases; unmatched junction bases: 7. This CDR3 is 13 amino acids long.

This clonotype was found many times. CDR3 loop: CASRGFNYGYTF. The CDR3 coding sequence is TGTGCCAGCAGGGGGTTTAACTATGGCTACACCTTC. The chain carries TRBV7-9 and TRBJ1-2; D ambiguous. Trimming shortened V by 6 bases and J by 1 base, and 6 bases separated the two germline ends. The germline CDR1 and CDR2 sequences are SEHNR and FQNEAQ (reference sequence). This CDR3 is 12 amino acids long.

The chain links TRBV11-2 to TRBJ1-1; TRBD1 is a possible D gene (5 bases). Trimming shortened V by 0 bases and J by 5 bases, and 7 bases separated the two germline ends. Germline CDR1 is SGHAT and CDR2 is FQNNGV. CDR3 size: 13 residues. The CDR3 is CASSLDQGTEAFF. The CDR3 DNA follows: TGTGCCAGCAGCTTAGATCAGGGAACTGAAGCTTTCTTT.

This clonotype was recorded many times. The gene calls are TRBV27 and TRBJ2-1; 7 bases fit TRBD2. Germline loops: CDR1 MNHEY, CDR2 SMNVEV (reference sequence). V gave up 5 bases and J gave up 7 bases; unmatched junction bases: 11. The CDR3 runs to 15 residues. The CDR3 sequence is CASSPSGLSRNEQFF. The CDR3 coding sequence is TGTGCCAGCAGTCCTTCGGGACTAAGTAGGAATGAGCAGTTCTTC.